This T cell receptor (beta chain) stems from a study of technical replicates of blood from several donors. Measured with immunoSEQ multiplex PCR; TCRdb has only the in-frame clones, and not every one. The sample holds more than 15,000 clones; around nine tenths are singletons and the top ten take roughly an eighth. This clone showed up just once. Germline V CDR1 and CDR2: LGHNA, YNFKEQ. V trimming: 1 base; J trimming: 7 bases; junction bases outside the gene matches: 1. CDR3 length: 16 amino acids. Sequencing was performed on PBMCs. The sequence was collected from a human donor in good health. The chain uses TRBV4-2 and TRBJ2-2, with 15 bases matching TRBD2. The CDR3 reads CASSQGTSGRVGELFF. CDR3 nucleotides: TGTGCCAGCAGCCAAGGGACTAGCGGGAGGGTCGGGGAGCTGTTTTTT.